Listed below are T cell receptor beta chains from one sample, sequenced in a study of shared clonotypes between healthy human individuals. Only in-frame clones appear in the TCRdb table, and some are missing; sequencing was by immunoSEQ multiplex PCR. The sample contains approximately 640,000 clones, around 91% of which appear only once. Sequencing was done on a sample of memory CD8+ T cells from PBMCs. The receptor set was obtained from a man younger than 35 in good health. Some clones in this sample may be carry-over from other donors' samples. Both conserved end residues are part of each CDR3. The D gene is left open where the match is weak. Some rows mark clone size as missing; the rest say once, few, many or name a class of expanded clone.

d_gene,abundance,v_gene,j_gene,CDR3nt,CDR3aa
NA,once,TRBV27,TRBJ2-5,TGTGCCAGTCGGACGCTAGCGATGGAGACCCAGTACTTC,CASRTLAMETQYF
NA,NA,TRBV29-1,TRBJ2-7,TGCAGCGTCCGACTGAAGGGCGAGCAGTACTTC,CSVRLKGEQYF
NA,few,TRBV29-1,TRBJ1-1,TGCAGCGGTTACCGGGACAACACTGAAGCTTTCTTT,CSGYRDNTEAFF
TRBD2,NA,TRBV7-2,TRBJ2-7,TGTGCCAGCAGGGCTAGCGGGAGACCAATCTACGAGCAGTACTTC,CASRASGRPIYEQYF
NA,NA,TRBV28,TRBJ1-1,TGTGCCAGCAGAAGCAAGAACACTGAAGCTTTCTTT,CASRSKNTEAFF
NA,once,TRBV7-3,TRBJ2-3,TGTGCCAGCAGCTTAATACCTGGCGGGAAGCACACAGATACGCAGTATTTT,CASSLIPGGKHTDTQYF
NA,NA,TRBV28,TRBJ1-1,TGTGCCAGCACCCAGGGCCCGAACACTGAAGCTTTCTTT,CASTQGPNTEAFF
NA,NA,TRBV27,TRBJ1-2,TGTGCCAGCAGTTTTGGAGTCCTGGGGGGTTACTATGGCTACACCTTC,CASSFGVLGGYYGYTF
TRBD1,NA,TRBV10-3,TRBJ2-7,TGTGCCATCAGTGACGGGGACAGATCCTACGAGCAGTACTTC,CAISDGDRSYEQYF
NA,NA,TRBV15,TRBJ2-1,TGTGCCACCAGCAGAGCGGCTACCTCTAATGAGCAGTTCTTC,CATSRAATSNEQFF
NA,NA,TRBV11-2,TRBJ2-5,TGTGCCAGCAGCTCCCGAGGGGGACGGGAGACCCAGTACTTC,CASSSRGGRETQYF
NA,NA,TRBV27,TRBJ2-5,TGTGCCAGCAGCCCTCGATTTTCGTTCCAAGAGACCCAGTACTTC,CASSPRFSFQETQYF
NA,once,TRBV6-5,TRBJ2-7,TGTGCCAGCAGCCCGGCTCAGGGAGTTAGCTACGAGCAGTACTTC,CASSPAQGVSYEQYF
NA,once,TRBV5-6,TRBJ2-7,TGTGCCAGCAGCTTGAGTCAGTATCACTCCTACGAGCAGTACTTC,CASSLSQYHSYEQYF
NA,NA,TRBV7-9,TRBJ2-5,TGTGCCAGCAGCTTAGTCCCAGAGACCCAAGAGACCCAGTACTTC,CASSLVPETQETQYF
NA,NA,TRBV18,TRBJ2-7,TGTGCCAGCTCACCACCGCGGGGCTACGAGCAGTACTTC,CASSPPRGYEQYF
TRBD2,once,TRBV11-2,TRBJ2-1,TGTGCCAGCAGCTTAGGGCGGGAGCTCAATGAGCAGTTCTTC,CASSLGRELNEQFF
TRBD2,NA,TRBV7-9,TRBJ2-3,TGTGCCAGCAGGCCTTGGGCGGGAGGACGCACAGATACGCAGTATTTT,CASRPWAGGRTDTQYF
NA,NA,TRBV7-2,TRBJ2-1,TGTGCCAGCAGCTCGACAGGGAGGGCGTACAATGAGCAGTTCTTC,CASSSTGRAYNEQFF